Each of the 15 T cell receptor beta chains below was sequenced from the same sample in a study of control samples from healthy donors and cancer patients. Produced via immunoSEQ multiplex PCR; TCRdb's table is partial and in-frame only. The repertoire holds around 110,000 clones, with around 89% as singletons. Material for sequencing was PBMCs. The source is a woman between 50 and 59 years old with colorectal cancer.

The genes are TRBV9 and TRBJ2-3; 7 bases map to TRBD2. Germline V gene sequence: CDR1 SGDLS, CDR2 YYNGEE. The CDR3 loop spans 11 amino acids. The J segment lost 12 bases and the V segment lost 3 bases, leaving 4 bases of the junction unmatched. The CDR3 region is CASSEGRAQYF. CDR3 DNA: TGTGCCAGCAGCGAAGGGAGGGCTCAGTATTTT.

The chain combines TRBV2 with TRBJ2-7, with 9 bases that match TRBD1. This CDR3 contains 17 residues. The junction had 12 bases not matched to a gene; V was cut back by 3 bases and J by 3 bases. Germline-derived CDR1 and CDR2 are SNHLY and FYNNEI. The CDR3 protein is CASSEVLTGQGYYEQYF. CDR3 nucleotide sequence: TGTGCCAGCAGTGAGGTTTTAACCGGACAGGGGTACTACGAGCAGTACTTC.

The chain is built from TRBV4-1 and TRBJ2-7; 8 bases are shared with TRBD2. CDR1 is MGHRA and CDR2 is YSYEKL in the germline V gene. J gave up 4 bases and V 3 bases, and 14 bases lay outside the gene matches. This CDR3 region has 17 residues. CDR3 sequence reads: CASSQLSFGTRVYEQYF. CDR3 nucleotide sequence: TGCGCCAGCAGCCAGCTATCCTTTGGGACTAGAGTGTACGAGCAGTACTTC.

This chain uses TRBV10-1 with TRBJ1-1; 9 bases agree with TRBD1. Germline V CDR1 and CDR2: WNHNN, SYGVQD (reference sequence). V lost 5 bases and J lost 5; bases outside the gene matches: 6. This CDR3 spans 14 amino acids. CDR3 DNA: TGCGCCAGCAGTCACGACAGGGGGAGGACTGAAGCTTTCTTT. It yields the protein CASSHDRGRTEAFF.

The chain is built from TRBV28 and TRBJ2-2; D is ambiguous. CDR3 length equals 17 residues. V was cut by 4 bases and J by 2 bases, with 17 bases left in between. CDR1 is MDHEN, CDR2 SYDVKM, per germline. CDR3 nucleotide sequence: TGTGCCAGCAGTTCCCTTAGTGGGCAGGCTAACACCGGGGAGCTGTTTTTT. It yields the protein CASSSLSGQANTGELFF.

The CDR3, as DNA: TGTGCCAGCAGTTTGGATCGAGGTGAGCAGTTCTTC. Translating it yields CASSLDRGEQFF. The rearrangement joins TRBV12-3 or TRBV12-4 to TRBJ2-1; D is ambiguous. The length of the CDR3 is 12 residues. The germline V and J ends were trimmed by 3 bases and 9 bases, with 9 bases remaining between them.

This chain joins TRBV29-1 and TRBJ2-7; tentative D call: TRBD1 (5 bases). Trimming cost V 5 bases and J 5 bases, with 19 bases left between them. Per germline, CDR1 SQVTM and CDR2 ANQGSEA. The CDR3 loop spans 14 amino acids. The CDR3 here is CSVFMQGVQNEQYF. The CDR3 bases are TGCAGCGTTTTTATGCAGGGCGTGCAAAACGAGCAGTACTTC.

The chain carries TRBV4-2 and TRBJ2-5; D call uncertain. The CDR3 is made up of 13 amino acids. CDR1 is LGHNA, CDR2 YNFKEQ, per germline. Between the trimmed V and J ends, which lost 1 base and 9 bases, there was a span of 12 bases. DNA for the CDR3: TGTGCCAGCAGCCAAGGACTTTGGTCGGCCCAGTACTTC. This codes for CASSQGLWSAQYF.

The chain is built from TRBV7-9 and TRBJ1-6, with TRBD1 as a possible D gene (6 bases). Germline V gene lookup returns CDR1 SEHNR and CDR2 FQNEAQ (reference sequence). Trimming shortened V by 5 bases and J by 9 bases, and 14 bases separated the two germline ends. The CDR3 is 14 amino acids. The CDR3 loop is CASSPTGLGSPLHF. Here the CDR3 DNA reads TGTGCCAGCAGCCCGACAGGATTAGGTTCACCCCTCCACTTT.

The gene calls are TRBV29-1 and TRBJ1-4; 8 nucleotides align to TRBD1. The CDR3 covers 13 residues. After removal of 7 bases from V and 8 bases from J, the junction contained 9 bases not matched to a gene. Germline V gives CDR1 SQVTM, CDR2 ANQGSEA. The CDR3 here is CSARQGREEKLFF. The CDR3 nucleotides are TGCAGCGCCCGACAGGGGCGCGAGGAAAAACTGTTTTTT.

This clone was observed once. This sequence joins TRBV11-2 and TRBJ1-1, with TRBD1 as a possible D gene (6 bases). From germline, CDR1 is SGHAT and CDR2 FQNNGV. The CDR3 contains 14 residues. V was pared by 5 bases and J by 3 bases, with 13 bases between. The CDR3 is CASSPTGLHTEAFF. CDR3 nucleotide sequence: TGTGCCAGCAGCCCAACAGGGTTGCACACTGAAGCTTTCTTT.

The genes are TRBV7-3 and TRBJ1-1, with D possibly TRBD1 on 5 matching bases. In germline, CDR1 is SGHTA, CDR2 FQGTGA. Trimming took off 5 bases at V and 7 bases at J, with 17 bases between the two ends. The CDR3 extends over 14 amino acids. DNA of the CDR3: TGTGCCAGCAGCCCAAAGGACACCACAAGTGAAGCTTTCTTT. Translating gives CASSPKDTTSEAFF.

This chain uses TRBV10-3 with TRBJ2-5; 7 nucleotides agree with TRBD1. Germline-derived CDR1 and CDR2 are ENHRY and SYGVKD. The V gene end was trimmed by 2 bases and the J gene end by 1 base; junction bases not matched to a gene: 1. The CDR3 extends over 14 amino acids. The CDR3 bases are TGTGCCATCAGTGAGGACAGGGTCCAAGAGACCCAGTACTTC. Amino acids: CAISEDRVQETQYF.

A remark on this clone: Other DNA sequences within the sample encode an identical CDR3. The V gene is TRBV2, the J gene TRBJ2-5, with 7 bases matching TRBD2. The CDR3 consists of 15 residues. CDR1 and CDR2 from the germline V gene are SNHLY and FYNNEI. V trimming: 3 bases; J trimming: 5 bases; junction bases outside the gene matches: 9. CDR3 loop: CASSESSGGRETQYF. Here the CDR3 DNA reads TGTGCCAGCAGTGAGAGTTCGGGGGGTCGGGAGACCCAGTACTTC.

This rearrangement joins TRBV19 to TRBJ2-3; 8 nucleotides agree with TRBD2. Germline assignment: CDR1 LNHDA and CDR2 SQIVND (reference sequence). CDR3 length: 15 residues. After removal of 5 bases from V and 6 bases from J, the junction contained 10 bases not matched to a gene. CDR3 in DNA: TGTGCCAGTAGTTTTAGCGGGGTTCACCAGGATACGCAGTATTTT. Translated, it gives CASSFSGVHQDTQYF.